This TCR beta chain is from a study of shared clonotypes between healthy human individuals (dated by TCRdb to the early 2020s). Background on the whole study: Three men and two women, aged 18 to 49 years, made up the cohort. Per donor, three plates each were used for CD4 naive and CD4 memory, two for CD8 naive, and one for CD8 memory. To estimate repertoire size and how much clonotype sharing occurs between individuals, the study deeply sequenced the blood TCR repertoires of about five healthy adults. Libraries were prepared and TCR repertoires were sequenced by different laboratories using diverse techniques, in order to increase sequencing depth and limit assay-specific biases. Per donor, leukapheresis produced somewhere between about 0.94 and 10 billion PBMCs.

The donors were healthy, HIV-negative adults who had no recently reported acute infections or vaccinations. All donors were Caucasian adults living in Nashville, Tennessee, USA. CD4+ T cells were enriched by magnetic negative selection, after which naive cells were positively selected on CD45RA and the negative fraction was taken as the memory subset. Blood was collected by leukapheresis, and PBMCs were isolated by Ficoll-Histopaque density gradient centrifugation and then cryopreserved in liquid nitrogen vapor phase. Analytical flow cytometry was used to check the purity and quantity of each magnetically sorted T cell population. Each sorted fraction had its genomic DNA isolated and then quantified by UV absorbance on a Nanodrop 2000c. V is clipped by 5 bases and J by 1 base, and the sequence between their germline boundaries is 17 bases long. Via the germline V gene, CDR1 is SQVTM and CDR2 ANQGSEA. The CDR3 sequence holds 15 residues, the cysteine and phenylalanine included. The sequence is cut down to CDR3 DNA, 45 bases in frame from base 1.

The research as a whole found: Sampling was restricted to blood, and TCR repertoires in tissue are likely to differ from TCR repertoires in blood. Across four donors, roughly 5.4% of naive CD4, more than 3% of naive CD8, roughly 2.3% of memory CD4, and about 0.44% of memory CD8 clonotypes were shared. Incomplete sequencing was indicated by rarefaction of sorted-subset datasets, despite the large sequencing depth. Naive subsets generally had larger estimated clonotype richness than memory subsets did. Clonotypes shared by all four sorted-subset donors showed higher generation probabilities than non-shared clonotypes. Based on pairwise subsampling, the degree of clonotype sharing among donors was expected to be affected by sequencing depth. The genetic and exposure-history diversity represented was limited by the small number of donors.

For this clone: Its antigen target is currently unknown. No base quality information exists; no much larger clone differs at one position.

Using the deep immunoSEQ assay, TCR CDR3 regions were amplified from genomic DNA by multiplex PCR. Extracted genomic DNA from each cell subset was spread evenly across all wells of several immunoSEQ 96-well plates, with each plate serving as a replicate. For sorted subsets, approximately 200 ng of genomic DNA, equivalent to about 30,000 T cell genomes, went into each replicate PCR. The purified libraries were quantified using a Qubit 3.0 fluorometer, sized with a Bioanalyzer 2100, and then quantified again using the KAPA Library Quantification kit. A separate single-read 150-cycle Illumina NextSeq 550 flow cell was used to sequence each immunoSEQ 96-well plate. In the source study's methods: Because the immunoSEQ output held only junctional sequences and lacked quality scores, the filtering could not match the filtering applied to full-length reads. Sequences were annotated with PyIR, a Python wrapper for IgBLAST v1.9, and V/J genes and CDR3 were assigned using IMGT germline references. Reads with weak V/J assignments (E-value above 1e-6), missing CDR3, stop codons, out-of-frame junctions, or ambiguous translated residues were removed. V3J clonotypes were defined as sequences sharing an identical inferred V gene, J gene, and CDR3 amino acid sequence. Percentage overlap between repertoires was calculated by dividing the number of shared unique clonotypes by the size of the smaller repertoire. Three approaches were used to assess repertoire richness: RTK rarefaction, the Chao1 estimator, and Recon v2.1 estimates of unobserved clonotypes. OLGA was used to compute generation probabilities for all TCRbeta clonotypes that the gDNA method yielded from several donors. What TCRdb holds here is the immuneACCESS table cut down to in-frame rearrangements. Part of the clones is not present; checked against another copy, under half of the missing clones reflect an unresolved V gene, and the others are unexplained. V, J and clone size reflect that table, while D and trimming were determined from the DNA. The sample data list about 1 million clones, and under 80% of these were observed just once. The ten most abundant clones make up approximately 1.5% of the sample.

Sequencing was performed on memory CD4+ T cells sorted from blood. The sample's cell subset or site label, in plain terms: CD45RA-negative fraction. The chain is assembled from TRBV29-1 and TRBJ1-1; TRBD1 is perhaps the D gene, given 6 matching bases. The clonotype was recovered from a man younger than 30 in good health. The nucleotide sequence is TGCAGCGTTTACAGGGCCCGATGGGGGAACACTGAAGCTTTCTTT. This gives the protein CSVYRARWGNTEAFF.